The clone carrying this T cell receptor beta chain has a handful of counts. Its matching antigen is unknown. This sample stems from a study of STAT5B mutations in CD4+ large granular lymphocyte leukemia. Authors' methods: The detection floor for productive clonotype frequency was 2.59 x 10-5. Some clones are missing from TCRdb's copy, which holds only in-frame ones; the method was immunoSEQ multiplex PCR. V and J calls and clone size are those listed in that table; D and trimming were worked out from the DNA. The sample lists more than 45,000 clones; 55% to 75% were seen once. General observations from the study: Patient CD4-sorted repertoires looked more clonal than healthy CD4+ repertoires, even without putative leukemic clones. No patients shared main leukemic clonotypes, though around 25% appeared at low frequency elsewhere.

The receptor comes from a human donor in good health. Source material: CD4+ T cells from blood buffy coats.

The CDR3 spells CASSLVRATEAFF. CDR3 DNA sequence: TGTGCCAGCAGTTTGGTCAGGGCCACTGAAGCTTTCTTT. The chain employs TRBV27 and TRBJ1-1, with D possibly TRBD1 on 5 matching bases. From germline, CDR1 is MNHEY and CDR2 SMNVEV (reference sequence). With 3 bases removed from V and 4 bases from J, the gap between germline ends came to 9 bases. The CDR3 covers 13 residues.